A selection of T cell receptor beta chains follows, all from one sample in a study of vaccination and CD4 T cells after COVID-19. TCRdb recomputed calls from the PCR reads with MiXCR, one row per CDR3 protein. The repertoire includes about 25,000 distinct CDR3 sequences, approximately 67% of them detected once, and roughly 17% sits in the top ten. No antigen has been assigned to these receptors. Sequenced material: CD4+ T cells from blood, cultured in vitro, taken after SARS-CoV-2 vaccination. These receptors were collected from a human donor who received a COVID-19 vaccine. CDR3s include the opening cysteine and the closing phenylalanine or tryptophan. The order of the fields is J gene, V gene, clone size, CDR3 length, CDR3 protein. The size of a clone is reported for some rows only, either as once, few or many, or as a class for expanded clones.

J: TRBJ1-1
V: TRBV30
size: .
length: 15
CDR3: CAWTGRTVINTEAFF

J: TRBJ2-5
V: TRBV19
size: .
length: 16
CDR3: CASSSRTSGGGETQYF

J: TRBJ1-6
V: TRBV20-1
size: .
length: 15
CDR3: CSASQGQGYNSPLHF

J: TRBJ2-7
V: TRBV11-2
size: .
length: 14
CDR3: CASSRSTRGYEQYF

J: TRBJ1-4
V: TRBV19
size: .
length: 14
CDR3: CASKSGTQNEKLFF

J: TRBJ2-5
V: TRBV24-1
size: .
length: 15
CDR3: CATSDMGRGEETQYF

J: TRBJ1-1
V: TRBV19
size: .
length: 13
CDR3: CASRGALNTEAFF

J: TRBJ2-5
V: TRBV24-1
size: .
length: 13
CDR3: CATSPGTQETQYF

J: TRBJ2-5
V: TRBV29-1
size: .
length: 13
CDR3: CSAGTLAQETQYF

J: TRBJ1-2
V: TRBV19
size: .
length: 13
CDR3: CASSGAGGYGYTF

J: TRBJ1-2
V: TRBV15
size: .
length: 17
CDR3: CATSNEGWGLADYGYTF

J: TRBJ1-5
V: TRBV7-2
size: .
length: 15
CDR3: CASSLARGAGQPQHF

J: TRBJ2-3
V: TRBV24-1
size: .
length: 16
CDR3: CATSDFRGADTDTQYF

J: TRBJ1-2
V: TRBV7-9
size: .
length: 14
CDR3: CASSYDRGIYGYTF

J: TRBJ1-2
V: TRBV5-6
size: few
length: 13
CDR3: CASRGVSNYGYTF

J: TRBJ1-2
V: TRBV11-3
size: .
length: 13
CDR3: CASSLTGDYGYTF